The 28 T cell receptor beta chains presented below share a single source sample, sequenced in a study of cytomegalovirus exposure and HLA in healthy donors (dated by TCRdb to 2015 to 2018). Preparation of the library involved the immunoSEQ multiplex PCR assay. The multiplex PCR relied on a mix of 60 forward primers for TCR Vbeta segments and 13 reverse primers for TCR Jbeta segments. Drawn from immuneACCESS, this table holds only the in-frame rearrangements with V and J called that TCRdb kept. Clones are partly lost; checked studies trace under half to an unresolved V gene and leave the rest unexplained. Within this sample are 85,000 to 130,000 clones, with 71% of them counted one time only. The biggest ten clones account for 2.5% to 3.5% of the sample. Source material: PBMCs. The receptors here all came from a female donor in good health and CMV-seronegative.

The chain employs TRBV5-1 and TRBJ2-7; TRBD2 matches at 12 bases. J gave up 4 bases and V 4 bases, and 6 bases lay outside the gene matches. The CDR3 consists of 15 residues. CDR1 and CDR2 (germline): SGHRS, YFSETQ. CDR3 residues: CASSPRTSGMYEQYF. For the CDR3, the DNA is TGCGCCAGCAGCCCGAGGACTAGCGGGATGTACGAGCAGTACTTC.

The V call is TRBV5-5, the J call TRBJ2-2, with 10 positions matching TRBD2. This CDR3 is 17 amino acids long. Germline loops: CDR1 SGHKS, CDR2 YYEKEE (reference sequence). V was clipped by 4 bases and J by 5 bases; unmatched bases: 11. The CDR3 DNA sequence: TGTGCCAGCAGCCGAACCGGGACTAGCGAAACAACCGGGGAGCTGTTTTTT. This sequence encodes CASSRTGTSETTGELFF.

The chain links TRBV30 to TRBJ1-1; 9 bases map to TRBD1. The V gene end was trimmed by 2 bases and the J gene end by 2 bases; junction bases not matched to a gene: 15. The CDR3 totals 18 residues. The germline V gene encodes CDR1 GTSNPN and CDR2 SVGIG (reference sequence). CDR3 nucleotides: TGTGCCTGGAGTCTAACAGGGGGCGGGCTGGGGGGCAACACTGAAGCTTTCTTT. Translation gives CAWSLTGGGLGGNTEAFF.

J is TRBJ2-1 and V is TRBV7-6, with a possible D match to TRBD1 (5 bases). This CDR3 comprises 14 residues. CDR1 and CDR2 from the germline V gene are SGHVS and FNYEAQ. With 5 bases removed from V and 4 bases from J, the gap between germline ends came to 12 bases. CDR3 coding DNA: TGTGCCAGCAGCCTAAGACAGACTTACAATGAGCAGTTCTTC. Protein: CASSLRQTYNEQFF.

The chain employs TRBV30 and TRBJ1-4; D is uncertain. V was trimmed by 1 base and J by 4 bases, leaving 7 bases between them. Germline V lookup: CDR1 GTSNPN, CDR2 SVGIG (reference sequence). CDR3 size: 13 residues. CDR3 amino acids: CAWSGQVNEKLFF. CDR3 sequence (DNA): TGTGCCTGGAGTGGGCAGGTTAATGAAAAACTGTTTTTT.

J is TRBJ2-1 and V is TRBV6-5; D perhaps matches TRBD1 (6 bases). The germline V gene has CDR1 MNHEY and CDR2 SVGAGI. The CDR3 sequence is 14 residues long. The ends were cut back, 1 base at V and 2 bases at J, with 6 bases in the middle. The CDR3 protein is CASSYYRAYNEQFF. In nucleotides, the CDR3 is TGTGCCAGCAGTTACTACAGGGCCTACAATGAGCAGTTCTTC.

Worth noting for this clone: Germline is not matched at one junction end, which may reflect a read error. The chain combines TRBV7-4 with TRBJ2-1; TRBD2 matches 7 bases. This CDR3 contains 15 residues. CDR1 is SGHVT and CDR2 is SQSDAQ in the germline V gene. The CDR3 DNA sequence: TGTGCCAGCAGCTTATGGCGGGAGAAGATCAATGAGCAGCTCTTC. Amino acid sequence: CASSLWREKINEQLF.

The chain carries TRBV29-1 and TRBJ1-1; a weak D match, TRBD1 (6 bases). The CDR3 contains 14 residues. The germline gives CDR1 SQVTM, CDR2 ANQGSEA. V was clipped by 4 bases and J by 0 bases, with 12 bases between them. This chain's CDR3 is CSVGRQALNTEAFF. The CDR3 region has the DNA TGCAGCGTTGGACGACAGGCCCTGAACACTGAAGCTTTCTTT.

The chain links TRBV9 to TRBJ2-7; no definite D call. The CDR3 extends over 14 amino acids. V lost 0 bases and J 2 bases, leaving 9 bases between the germline ends. In germline, CDR1 is SGDLS, CDR2 YYNGEE. The CDR3 DNA is TGTGCCAGCAGCGTAGGAGGAAATGCCTACGAGCAGTACTTC. It specifies CASSVGGNAYEQYF.

This clone has only a few counts. The chain recombines TRBV28 with TRBJ2-7; 8 bases fit TRBD1. The ends lost 4 bases at V and 6 bases at J; junction bases unmatched: 11. In germline, CDR1 is MDHEN, CDR2 SYDVKM. This CDR3 contains 15 residues. CDR3 sequence: CASSYTGGRLGEQYF. The CDR3 coding sequence is TGTGCCAGCAGTTATACAGGGGGAAGATTGGGCGAGCAGTACTTC. The entire variable domain, with the rest obtained from reference TRBV28 and TRBJ2-7, is as follows: DVKVTQSSRYLVKRTGEKVFLECVQDMDHENMFWYRQDPGLGLRLIYFSYDVKMKEKGDIPEGYSVSREKKERFSLILESASTNQTSMYLCASSYTGGRLGEQYFGPGTRLTVT.

The genes are TRBV30 and TRBJ2-7; TRBD1 is a possible D gene (5 bases). There are 14 residues in the CDR3. Germline V gene lookup returns CDR1 GTSNPN and CDR2 SVGIG (reference sequence). V was cut by 0 bases and J by 4 bases, with 13 bases left in between. The chain's CDR3 is CAWSVGQGRYEQYF. The CDR3 DNA follows: TGTGCCTGGAGTGTAGGGCAGGGTCGATACGAGCAGTACTTC. Complete variable domain (other parts from reference TRBV30 and TRBJ2-7): SQTIHQWPATLVQPVGSPLSLECTVEGTSNPNLYWYRQAAGRGLQLLFYSVGIGQISSEVPQNLSASRPQDRQFILSSKKLLLSDSGFYLCAWSVGQGRYEQYFGPGTRLTVT.

About this clone itself: Other nucleotide sequences from this sample produce the same CDR3. The chain recombines TRBV7-2 with TRBJ2-7, with TRBD2 identical over 7 bases. The germline gives CDR1 SGHTA, CDR2 FQGNSA. CDR3 length: 14 amino acids. J gave up 1 base and V 1 base, and 1 base lay outside the gene matches. The CDR3 protein is CASSLGGGSYEQYF. The DNA of the CDR3 is TGTGCCAGCAGCTTAGGGGGAGGGTCCTACGAGCAGTACTTC.

This clone appeared a few times. The rearrangement links TRBV5-5 to TRBJ1-2; 8 positions agree with TRBD1. Germline V CDR1 and CDR2: SGHKS, YYEKEE (reference sequence). The CDR3 sequence is 14 residues long. Unmatched junction bases numbered 3, after V lost 1 base and J lost 4 bases. CDR3 in amino acids: CASSLPTGGYGYTF. CDR3 nucleotide sequence: TGTGCCAGCAGCTTGCCCACAGGGGGCTATGGCTACACCTTC. The full variable domain, its missing parts supplied by reference TRBV5-5 and TRBJ1-2, is DAGVTQSPTHLIKTRGQQVTLRCSPISGHKSVSWYQQVLGQGPQFIFQYYEKEERGRGNFPDRFSARQFPNYSSELNVNALLLGDSALYLCASSLPTGGYGYTFGSGTRLTVV.

J is TRBJ1-3 and V is TRBV4-2; 10 bases match TRBD1. This CDR3 region has 15 residues. V shed 0 bases and J 7 bases; nucleotides not matched to a gene: 3. Germline CDR1 is LGHNA and CDR2 is YNFKEQ. The CDR3 loop reads CASSQEGTGVNTIYF. Written as DNA, the CDR3 is TGTGCCAGCAGCCAAGAAGGGACAGGGGTGAACACCATATATTTT.

The rearrangement uses TRBV29-1 and TRBJ2-5, with a tentative D call TRBD2 (7 bases). This CDR3 contains 14 residues. The V end was cut by 2 bases, the J end by 4 bases, with 14 bases between. Germline lookup yields CDR1 SQVTM and CDR2 ANQGSEA. This chain's CDR3 is CSVEPLRGGETQYF. In DNA form, the CDR3 reads TGCAGCGTTGAACCCCTTAGGGGGGGAGAGACCCAGTACTTC.

V and J are TRBV7-2 and TRBJ2-5; tentative D call: TRBD2 (6 bases). Per germline, CDR1 SGHTA and CDR2 FQGNSA. Trimming took off 1 base at V and 7 bases at J, with 16 bases between the two ends. This CDR3 has 15 residues. CDR3 amino acids: CASSLGVSGTRTQYF. The CDR3 nucleotides are TGTGCCAGCAGCTTAGGTGTTAGCGGTACACGGACCCAGTACTTC.

The V and J genes are TRBV14 and TRBJ2-1; weak D call: TRBD2 (6 bases). CDR3 length: 16 residues. V lost 3 bases and J lost 3, with 15 bases in between. Germline V gene data show CDR1 as SGHDN and CDR2 as FVKESK. CDR3 sequence reads: CASSHLEGGGYNEQFF. DNA for the CDR3: TGTGCCAGCAGCCACCTAGAGGGAGGAGGCTACAATGAGCAGTTCTTC.

The chain couples TRBV9 to TRBJ2-2; possible D gene TRBD1, 6 bases. V lost 0 bases, J lost 5 bases, and 8 bases lay in between. CDR1 and CDR2 (germline): SGDLS, YYNGEE. This CDR3 has 14 amino acids. This chain's CDR3 is CASSVEGGTGELFF. The DNA of the CDR3 is TGTGCCAGCAGCGTAGAAGGGGGTACCGGGGAGCTGTTTTTT.

CDR3 coding DNA: TGTGCCACCAGCAGAGATTACCCTCGGCCCCGGGGAACTGGGGCCAACGTCCTGACTTTC. It is translated as CATSRDYPRPRGTGANVLTF. The gene calls are TRBV15 and TRBJ2-6; weak D call: TRBD2 (5 bases). Deletions cut 0 bases from V and 2 bases from J, with 20 bases between. Germline CDR1 reads LNHNV; CDR2 reads YYDKDF (reference sequence). This CDR3 is built from 20 residues.

This clone was counted ten times or more. The chain joins TRBV7-8 to TRBJ2-1, with 8 bases identical to TRBD1. V was clipped by 5 bases and J by 10 bases; unmatched bases: 10. Germline-derived CDR1 and CDR2 are SGHVS and FQNEAQ. The CDR3 has 14 residues. The CDR3 DNA sequence: TGTGCCAGCAGCACGTCCCGTAGGACAGGGGAGCAGTTCTTC. Residues: CASSTSRRTGEQFF.

The chain recombines TRBV7-6 with TRBJ2-5; 13 bases fit TRBD2. The trim removed 2 bases at V and 2 bases at J, leaving 14 bases unmatched. Germline V gene data show CDR1 as SGHVS and CDR2 as FNYEAQ. The CDR3 extends over 20 amino acids. The CDR3 DNA is TGTGCCAGCAGCTTAAAGGAATCCGGGACTAGCGGGATTCGGCAAGAGACCCAGTACTTC. Translation gives CASSLKESGTSGIRQETQYF.

V is TRBV30 and J is TRBJ2-1, with 15 nucleotides matching TRBD2. The CDR3 has 14 amino acids. J gave up 12 bases and V 2 bases, and 5 bases lay outside the gene matches. Germline V CDR1 and CDR2: GTSNPN, SVGIG (reference sequence). In DNA, the CDR3 is TGTGCCTGGAGTTTGGGACTAGCGGGAGGCACGCAGTTCTTC. Translation: CAWSLGLAGGTQFF.

The genes are TRBV30 and TRBJ2-1, with D tentatively TRBD2 (6 bases). Germline lookup yields CDR1 GTSNPN and CDR2 SVGIG (reference sequence). V gave up 0 bases and J gave up 6 bases, with 9 bases separating them. The CDR3 sequence is 13 residues long. Written as DNA, the CDR3 is TGTGCCTGGAGTGTGGGGGAGGTCAATGAGCAGTTCTTC. Translated: CAWSVGEVNEQFF.

The gene calls are TRBV19 and TRBJ2-5; 11 bases align to TRBD1. The CDR3 consists of 15 residues. V dropped 2 bases and J dropped 5; count of bases not matched to a gene: 4. The germline V gene has CDR1 LNHDA and CDR2 SQIVND (reference sequence). As DNA, the CDR3 is TGTGCCAGTAGTATAAGGACAGGGGGCGCGGAGACCCAGTACTTC. Its protein product is CASSIRTGGAETQYF.

The J gene is TRBJ2-1, the V gene TRBV30; maybe TRBD2 (5 bases). Germline lookup yields CDR1 GTSNPN and CDR2 SVGIG (reference sequence). Trimming removed 5 bases from V and 6 bases from J, with 8 bases in between. The CDR3 consists of 11 residues. The CDR3 region is CAWGRGNEQFF. Here the CDR3 DNA reads TGTGCCTGGGGTCGGGGCAATGAGCAGTTCTTC.

The chain links TRBV13 to TRBJ2-2; 10 bases are shared with TRBD2. Germline CDR1 is PRHDT and CDR2 is FYEKMQ (reference sequence). The ends lost 0 bases at V and 4 bases at J; junction bases unmatched: 2. The CDR3 has 16 amino acids. Written as DNA, the CDR3 is TGTGCCAGCAGCTTAGGGAGCGGGAGGGCCACCGGGGAGCTGTTTTTT. Translating gives CASSLGSGRATGELFF.

The genes are TRBV7-2 and TRBJ2-1; possibly TRBD1 for D (5 bases). Germline loops: CDR1 SGHTA, CDR2 FQGNSA. The length of the CDR3 is 14 residues. V lost 5 bases and J lost 0, with 8 bases in between. CDR3 protein: CASSRDSSYNEQFF. The CDR3 DNA follows: TGTGCCAGCAGCCGTGACAGCTCCTACAATGAGCAGTTCTTC.

This chain uses TRBV29-1 with TRBJ2-3; 7 bases are a match to TRBD2. CDR3 length equals 13 residues. Germline lookup yields CDR1 SQVTM and CDR2 ANQGSEA. This chain's CDR3 is CSLTSVSTDTQYF. In DNA, the CDR3 is TGCAGTCTCACTAGCGTTAGCACAGATACGCAGTATTTT.